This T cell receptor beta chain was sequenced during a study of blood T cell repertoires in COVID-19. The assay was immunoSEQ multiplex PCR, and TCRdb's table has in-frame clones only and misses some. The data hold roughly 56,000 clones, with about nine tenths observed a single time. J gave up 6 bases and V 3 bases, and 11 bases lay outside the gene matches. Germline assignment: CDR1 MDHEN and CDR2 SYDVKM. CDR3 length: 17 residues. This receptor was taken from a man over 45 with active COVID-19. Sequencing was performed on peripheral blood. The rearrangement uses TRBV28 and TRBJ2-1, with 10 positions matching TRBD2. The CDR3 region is CASSFLGLAGAVNEQFF. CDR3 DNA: TGTGCCAGCAGTTTTTTGGGTCTAGCGGGGGCGGTCAATGAGCAGTTCTTC.